This T cell receptor (beta chain) was captured by sequencing in a study of response to subunit inactivated influenza vaccine. Findings and limits, study-wide: Each seasonal influenza vaccination recruits few new T cells, the authors suggested.

This clonotype was observed a few times. Its target is unknown. V shed 4 bases and J shed 0 bases, with 19 bases lying between them. The CDR3 extends over 17 amino acids. The germline gives CDR1 SGHKS, CDR2 YYEKEE (reference sequence). TCRdb reprocessed the RT-PCR reads with MiXCR, giving one entry per CDR3 protein. Of around 180,000 distinct CDR3 sequences in the sample, around 9.2% were seen once. The chain carries TRBV5-5 and TRBJ1-2; no definite D call. The sequencing here drew on non-naive T cells sorted from PBMCs, taken on the day of vaccination. This sequence was found in a man aged 45-65 years who received an inactivated influenza vaccine. As DNA, the CDR3 is TGTGCCAGCAGCCCAGGAGCAGCTATCCCAGCTAACTATGGCTACACCTTC. Its translation is CASSPGAAIPANYGYTF. Based on the CDR3 plus reference TRBV5-5 and TRBJ1-2, the full variable domain is DAGVTQSPTHLIKTRGQQVTLRCSPISGHKSVSWYQQVLGQGPQFIFQYYEKEERGRGNFPDRFSARQFPNYSSELNVNALLLGDSALYLCASSPGAAIPANYGYTFGSGTRLTVV.